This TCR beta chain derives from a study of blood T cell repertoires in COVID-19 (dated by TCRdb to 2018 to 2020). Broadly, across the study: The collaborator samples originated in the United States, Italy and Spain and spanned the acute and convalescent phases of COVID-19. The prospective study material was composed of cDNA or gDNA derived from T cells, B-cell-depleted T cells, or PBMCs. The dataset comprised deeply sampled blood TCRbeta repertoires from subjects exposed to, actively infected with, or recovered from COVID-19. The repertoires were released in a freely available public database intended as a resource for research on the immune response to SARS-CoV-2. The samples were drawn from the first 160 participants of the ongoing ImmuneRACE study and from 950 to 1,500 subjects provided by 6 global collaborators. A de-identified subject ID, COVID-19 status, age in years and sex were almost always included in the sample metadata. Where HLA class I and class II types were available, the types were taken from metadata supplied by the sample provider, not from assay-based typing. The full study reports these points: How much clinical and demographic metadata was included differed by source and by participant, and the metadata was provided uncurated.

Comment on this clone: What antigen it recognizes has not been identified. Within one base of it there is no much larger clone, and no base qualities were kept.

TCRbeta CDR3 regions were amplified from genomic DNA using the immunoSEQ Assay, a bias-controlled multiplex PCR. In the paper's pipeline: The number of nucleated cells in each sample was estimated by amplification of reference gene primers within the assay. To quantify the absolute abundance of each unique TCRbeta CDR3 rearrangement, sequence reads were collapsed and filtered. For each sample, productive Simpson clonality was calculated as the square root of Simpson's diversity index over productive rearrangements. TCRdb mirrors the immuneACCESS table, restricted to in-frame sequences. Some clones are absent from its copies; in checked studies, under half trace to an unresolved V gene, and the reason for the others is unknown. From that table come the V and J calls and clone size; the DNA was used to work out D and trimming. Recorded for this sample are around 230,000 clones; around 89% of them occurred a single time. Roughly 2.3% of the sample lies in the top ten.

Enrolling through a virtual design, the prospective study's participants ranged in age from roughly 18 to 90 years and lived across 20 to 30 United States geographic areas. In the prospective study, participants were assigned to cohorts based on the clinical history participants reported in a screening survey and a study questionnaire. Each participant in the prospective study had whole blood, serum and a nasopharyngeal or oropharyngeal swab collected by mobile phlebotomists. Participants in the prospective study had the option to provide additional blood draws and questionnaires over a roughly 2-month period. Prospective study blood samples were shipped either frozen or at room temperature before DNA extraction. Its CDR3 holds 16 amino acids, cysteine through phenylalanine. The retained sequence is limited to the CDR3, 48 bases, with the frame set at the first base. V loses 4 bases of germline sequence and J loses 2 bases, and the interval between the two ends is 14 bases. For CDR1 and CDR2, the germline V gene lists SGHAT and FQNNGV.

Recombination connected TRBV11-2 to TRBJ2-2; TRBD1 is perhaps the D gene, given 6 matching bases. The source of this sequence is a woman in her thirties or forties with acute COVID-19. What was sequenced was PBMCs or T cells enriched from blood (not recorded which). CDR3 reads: CASSSFHRENTGELFF. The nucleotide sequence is TGTGCCAGCAGCTCGTTTCACAGGGAAAACACCGGGGAGCTGTTTTTT.